The rows below give T cell receptor beta chains drawn from one sample of a study of T-cell reconstitution after alpha-beta-depleted transplantation in children. In TCRdb, the PCR reads were re-called with MiXCR into one record per CDR3 protein. The sample contains fewer than 700,000 distinct CDR3 sequences, around 13% of which appear only once. The sample consisted of PBMCs, mostly from graft donor cells, taken 360 days after TCRalphabeta/CD19-depleted stem cell transplant. The source is a male patient aged 10 to 17 who had a stem cell transplant for acute myeloid leukemia, so the T cells may come from the graft donor. Both conserved end residues are part of each CDR3. The D gene is left open where the match is weak. Size values are once, few and many counts, or a class for expanded clones, and some rows have none.

j_call	d_call	clone_size	v_call	cdr3_aa	cdr3_nt
TRBJ2-2	-	few	TRBV7-9	CASPPDRGELFF	TGTGCCAGCCCGCCCGACCGGGGGGAGCTGTTTTTT
TRBJ2-1	-	-	TRBV24-1	CATSDWTDYNEQFF	TGTGCCACCAGTGATTGGACGGACTACAATGAGCAGTTCTTC
TRBJ2-7	-	few	TRBV20-1	CSARDLGSDEQYF	TGCAGTGCTAGAGATCTAGGAAGCGACGAGCAGTACTTC
TRBJ2-7	-	-	TRBV29-1	CSVKGSTLYEQYF	TGCAGCGTCAAAGGGAGTACCCTTTACGAGCAGTACTTC
TRBJ2-5	TRBD2	-	TRBV3-1	CASSQEGSGIWETQYF	TGTGCCAGCAGCCAAGAGGGTAGCGGGATTTGGGAGACCCAGTACTTC
TRBJ2-7	-	-	TRBV7-2	CASSSGTYEQYF	TGTGCCAGCAGCTCAGGTACCTACGAGCAGTACTTC
TRBJ2-7	-	few	TRBV18	CASSPAGPQGDEQYF	TGTGCCAGCTCACCTGCCGGGCCCCAGGGCGACGAGCAGTACTTC
TRBJ1-6	-	few	TRBV28	CASSPPGRGKASPLHF	TGTGCCAGCAGCCCCCCCGGGAGAGGGAAAGCTTCACCCCTCCACTTT
TRBJ1-4	TRBD1	few	TRBV12-3/TRBV12-4	CASSQRRYRQGKGEKLFF	TGTGCCAGCAGTCAACGCCGATACCGACAGGGTAAAGGAGAAAAACTGTTTTTT
TRBJ2-1	TRBD2	many	TRBV2	CASRLAGRQNEQFF	TGTGCCAGCAGACTAGCGGGGAGGCAGAATGAGCAGTTCTTC
TRBJ2-1	TRBD2	many	TRBV29-1	CSADLAGGPYNEQFF	TGCAGCGCCGATTTAGCGGGAGGGCCCTATAATGAGCAGTTCTTC
TRBJ2-7	-	-	TRBV20-1	CSARARRNPYEQYF	TGCAGTGCTAGAGCCCGGCGGAACCCCTACGAGCAGTACTTC
TRBJ2-5	-	many	TRBV29-1	CSVTSLGETQYF	TGCAGCGTTACCTCGTTGGGAGAGACCCAGTACTTC
TRBJ1-5	-	many	TRBV6-6	CASSYGLGEPQHF	TGTGCCAGCAGTTACGGTCTGGGCGAGCCCCAGCATTTT
TRBJ2-4	-	-	TRBV11-2	CASSLDLGSNIQYF	TGTGCCAGCAGCTTAGATTTGGGGTCAAACATTCAGTACTTC
TRBJ2-2	TRBD2	few	TRBV11-2	CASSRGTSGRRELFF	TGTGCCAGCAGCCGGGGGACTAGCGGGCGCCGGGAGCTGTTTTTT
TRBJ2-3	-	-	TRBV30	CAWSETRRTSTDTQYF	TGTGCCTGGAGCGAAACCAGGAGAACTAGCACAGATACGCAGTATTTT
TRBJ2-7	-	-	TRBV28	CASTQQGLYEQYF	TGTGCCAGCACACAACAGGGTCTCTACGAGCAGTACTTC
TRBJ2-2	-	-	TRBV18	CASSPINGASGELFF	TGTGCCAGCTCACCTATTAACGGGGCGTCCGGGGAGCTGTTTTTT
TRBJ2-5	-	few	TRBV28	CASSFDFGESQETQYF	TGTGCCAGCAGTTTTGATTTTGGGGAGTCTCAAGAGACCCAGTACTTC
TRBJ2-1	TRBD1	many	TRBV20-1	CSARGTGGSYNEQFF	TGCAGTGCTAGGGGGACAGGGGGCTCCTACAATGAGCAGTTCTTC
TRBJ2-1	TRBD2	many	TRBV27	CASTSGTSGRSEQFF	TGTGCCAGCACCTCCGGGACTAGCGGGAGGAGTGAGCAGTTCTTC
TRBJ2-1	TRBD2	-	TRBV7-2	CASGSSGASSYNEQFF	TGTGCCAGCGGTTCTAGCGGGGCGAGCTCCTACAATGAGCAGTTCTTC
TRBJ2-7	TRBD2	-	TRBV10-3	CAISASGRKYEQYF	TGTGCCATCAGTGCTAGCGGGAGGAAGTACGAGCAGTACTTC
TRBJ2-7	TRBD1	-	TRBV28	CASSRTGLLYEQYF	TGTGCCAGCAGTCGGACAGGGTTGCTATACGAGCAGTACTTC
TRBJ2-7	TRBD2	few	TRBV6-2/TRBV6-3	CASSYSREKVTYEQYF	TGTGCCAGCAGTTACTCGCGGGAGAAAGTTACCTACGAGCAGTACTTC
TRBJ2-7	TRBD2	-	TRBV20-1	CSARRLAEAAYEQYF	TGCAGTGCTAGAAGACTAGCGGAAGCGGCCTACGAGCAGTACTTC
TRBJ2-7	-	few	TRBV15	CATSRWGLAATYEQYF	TGTGCCACCAGCAGGTGGGGATTAGCGGCAACCTACGAGCAGTACTTC
TRBJ2-7	TRBD1	few	TRBV6-1	CASSQVAQSGGEQYF	TGTGCCAGCAGCCAAGTTGCTCAGTCAGGGGGCGAGCAGTACTTC
TRBJ2-1	TRBD2	-	TRBV7-3	CASSRALAGISDNEQFF	TGTGCCAGCAGCCGGGCACTAGCGGGAATTTCTGACAATGAGCAGTTCTTC
TRBJ2-1	TRBD2	many	TRBV9	CASSVLPAGGRGSSYNEQFF	TGTGCCAGCAGCGTATTGCCAGCGGGAGGAAGGGGGAGCTCCTACAATGAGCAGTTCTTC
TRBJ2-3	-	-	TRBV28	CASGALADTQYF	TGTGCCAGCGGAGCCCTAGCAGATACGCAGTATTTC
TRBJ2-3	-	many	TRBV4-2	CASSQDLASQYF	TGTGCCAGCAGCCAAGATTTGGCTAGCCAGTATTTT
TRBJ2-1	-	many	TRBV5-1	CASSLGGYNEQFF	TGTGCCAGCAGCTTGGGCGGGTACAATGAGCAGTTCTTC
TRBJ2-5	TRBD1	few	TRBV20-1	CSASHRGETQYF	TGCAGTGCTAGCCACAGGGGAGAGACCCAGTACTTC
TRBJ2-7	-	few	TRBV5-1	CASSLGIGIGGLYEQYF	TGCGCCAGCAGCTTGGGTATCGGAATCGGCGGGCTCTACGAGCAGTACTTC
TRBJ2-5	TRBD1	-	TRBV12-3/TRBV12-4	CASSLQGGWSQYF	TGTGCCAGCAGTTTGCAAGGGGGCTGGAGCCAGTACTTC
TRBJ2-7	TRBD2	few	TRBV27	CASGTVAGVGQYF	TGTGCCAGCGGGACGGTAGCGGGAGTCGGGCAGTACTTC
TRBJ2-3	-	many	TRBV20-1	CSASVGTPLTDTQYF	TGCAGTGCTAGTGTGGGCACCCCATTAACAGATACGCAGTATTTT
TRBJ2-1	TRBD1	-	TRBV7-8	CASSLDRVDLDEQFF	TGTGCCAGCAGCCTGGACAGGGTTGATCTCGATGAGCAGTTCTTC
TRBJ2-3	-	-	TRBV7-8	CASSRFGTSTDTQYF	TGTGCCAGCAGCCGCTTCGGGACTAGCACAGATACGCAGTATTTT
TRBJ2-7	-	-	TRBV10-3	CAIILIAGTQDGALYEQYF	TGTGCCATCATTCTTATCGCCGGGACACAGGACGGGGCTCTTTACGAGCAGTACTTC
TRBJ2-7	-	many	TRBV20-1	CSAQSGRASSYEQYF	TGCAGTGCCCAATCGGGACGGGCAAGCTCCTACGAGCAGTACTTC
TRBJ2-1	-	-	TRBV29-1	CSVGPGRNEQFF	TGCAGCGTTGGCCCAGGGAGGAATGAGCAGTTCTTC
TRBJ1-1	-	many	TRBV7-2	CASSFFSQLEYGSEAFF	TGTGCCAGCAGCTTTTTTTCCCAGTTGGAATACGGATCGGAAGCTTTCTTT
TRBJ2-1	-	many	TRBV29-1	CSVDRQFF	TGCAGCGTTGATAGGCAGTTCTTC
TRBJ2-7	TRBD1	few	TRBV12-3/TRBV12-4	CASSSIRGILGYEQYF	TGTGCCAGCAGTTCAATCAGGGGGATCCTGGGGTACGAGCAGTACTTC
TRBJ2-3	-	once	TRBV20-1	CSARPGTTDTQYF	TGCAGTGCTAGGCCCGGGACGACGGATACGCAGTATTTT
TRBJ2-1	-	-	TRBV29-1	CSVPPPRGGTSTIYNEQFF	TGCAGCGTTCCCCCGCCTCGAGGCGGGACGTCAACGATTTACAATGAGCAGTTCTTC
TRBJ1-2	TRBD1	-	TRBV4-3	CASSLMGQGSYGYTF	TGCGCCAGCAGCCTCATGGGACAGGGGAGCTATGGCTACACCTTC
TRBJ2-6	-	-	TRBV15	CATSGYRQRPLLSGANVLTF	TGTGCCACCAGCGGGTACCGACAGAGACCACTCCTCTCTGGGGCCAACGTCCTGACTTTC
TRBJ2-5	-	few	TRBV5-6	CASSLRQGLGTQYF	TGTGCCAGCAGCTTGAGGCAGGGGTTAGGGACCCAGTACTTC
TRBJ2-4	TRBD1	-	TRBV7-7	CASTRTGPIAKNIQYF	TGTGCTAGCACCCGGACAGGCCCAATTGCCAAAAACATTCAGTACTTC
TRBJ2-7	-	-	TRBV5-6	CASSFTGPYEQYF	TGTGCCAGCAGCTTCACAGGGCCCTACGAGCAGTACTTC
TRBJ2-7	-	few	TRBV10-3	CAIRDSGGLYEQYF	TGTGCCATCAGAGACTCTGGTGGGCTCTACGAGCAGTACTTC
TRBJ2-7	-	few	TRBV30	CAWSVGVGDEQYF	TGTGCCTGGAGTGTCGGGGTTGGAGACGAGCAGTACTTC